This T cell receptor beta chain appears in the sequencing data of a study of PD-L1 blockade in urothelial cancer. Study background: Once treatment had started, blood was analyzed at 3 weeks (second dose) and again at 6 weeks.

Synthetic spike-ins, TCR analog templates, were added into each PCR. Sequencing used immunoSEQ multiplex PCR; TCRdb keeps in-frame clones, though not all of them. The sample lists about 100,000 clones, approximately 91% seen once, with 0.85% to 1% in the top ten. Trimming shortened V by 2 bases and J by 3 bases, and 10 bases separated the two germline ends. This CDR3 is built from 14 residues. CDR1 is ENHRY and CDR2 is SYGVKD in the germline V gene. The receptor's source is a woman over 75 with urothelial cancer. V is TRBV10-3 and J is TRBJ2-5, with D possibly TRBD1 on 6 matching bases. Sequenced here: PBMCs, sampled around atezolizumab (anti-PD-L1) treatment. CDR3 nucleotide sequence: TGTGCCATCAGTGAGCCCGGGACAAAAGAGACCCAGTACTTC. Translating it yields CAISEPGTKETQYF.